This T cell receptor (beta chain) was documented in a study of T cells in Graves' hyperthyroidism and ophthalmopathy. Study-wide findings and caveats: From stable hyperthyroidism, ophthalmopathy was separated by a 13 V-J model. A median approximately 6.5 months before onset, the model predicted ophthalmopathy.

The definition of stable Graves' hyperthyroidism was no ophthalmopathy progression within 18 months. Newly diagnosed patients aged 18 to 65 had hyperthyroidism of under 2 months' duration. Concerning this clonotype itself: Its antigen is not known.

Template material for amplifying TCR beta CDR3 regions consisted of RNA transcripts. When the TCR CDR3 underwent first-round RT-PCR, the HTBI primer set was used. TCRdb re-analysed the multiplex PCR reads in MiXCR, keeping a single row per CDR3 protein. The table shows hundreds of thousands of distinct CDR3 sequences, with about 14% occurring only once. Germline V CDR1 and CDR2: SGHKS, YYEKEE (reference sequence). With 1 base removed from V and 5 bases from J, the gap between germline ends came to 9 bases. The CDR3 has 13 residues. Sequencing was performed on blood. This receptor was obtained from a woman younger than 45 with Graves' hyperthyroidism. This chain uses TRBV5-5 with TRBJ2-5, with D maybe TRBD2 (6 bases). The CDR3 protein is CASSLRGMETQYF. CDR3 coding DNA: TGTGCCAGCAGCTTGCGGGGGATGGAGACCCAGTACTTC.